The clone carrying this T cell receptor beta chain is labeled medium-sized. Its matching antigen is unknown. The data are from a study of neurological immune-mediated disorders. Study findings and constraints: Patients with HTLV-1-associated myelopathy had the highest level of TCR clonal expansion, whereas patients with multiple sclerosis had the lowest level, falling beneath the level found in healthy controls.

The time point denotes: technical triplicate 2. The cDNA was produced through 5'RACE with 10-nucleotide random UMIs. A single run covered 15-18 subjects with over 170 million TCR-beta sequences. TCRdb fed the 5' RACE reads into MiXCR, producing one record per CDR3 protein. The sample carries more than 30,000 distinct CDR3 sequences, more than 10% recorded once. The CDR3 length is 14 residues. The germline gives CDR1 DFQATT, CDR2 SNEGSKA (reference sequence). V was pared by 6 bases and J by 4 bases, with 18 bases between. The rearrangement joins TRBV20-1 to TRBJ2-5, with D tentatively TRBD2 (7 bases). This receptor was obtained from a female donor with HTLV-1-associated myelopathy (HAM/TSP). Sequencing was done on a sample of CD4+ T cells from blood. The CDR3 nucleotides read TGCAGTGCACCGAGGGGGGGGGTTGGAGAGACCCAGTACTTC. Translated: CSAPRGGVGETQYF.